One and the same sample provided the 24 T cell receptor beta chains below, sequenced in a study of human T cells and chemical hapten exposure. TCRdb passed the RACE reads through MiXCR, listing each CDR3 protein once. Found here are around 57,000 distinct CDR3 sequences, more than 9.5% of them singletons; the top ten hold around 2%. Stated time point: patch test 1, 2 weeks after DPC sensitization. Treatment given: therapeutic diphenylcyclopropenone sensitization with weekly scalp DPC. Total RNA extraction was carried out from unfractionated whole blood. The sequences come from whole blood, collected in connection with sensitization to the hapten diphenylcyclopropenone (DPC). Source of these receptors: a middle-aged woman with alopecia areata. Some clones in this sample may be carry-over from other donors' samples.

The genes are TRBV28 and TRBJ2-2, with D uncertain. The V and J ends lost 1 base and 8 bases respectively, with 2 bases between them. The CDR3 is made up of 11 amino acids. Germline assignment: CDR1 MDHEN and CDR2 SYDVKM. CDR3 region: CASSLLGELFF. The DNA for the CDR3 is TGTGCCAGCAGTTTATTGGGGGAGCTGTTTTTT.

Comments on this clonotype: The junction departs from germline at one end; a sequencing error may be responsible. This chain joins TRBV11-3 and TRBJ2-3; D is ambiguous. Germline CDR1 reads SGHNT; CDR2 reads YENEEA. The CDR3 runs 13 residues. The DNA of the CDR3 is TGTGCCAGCAGCCTAGAACGCACAGATACGCAGTATTTT. Protein product: CASSLERTDTQYF.

The V call is TRBV11-2, the J call TRBJ2-5; 7 nucleotides line up with TRBD2. The J segment lost 3 bases and the V segment lost 6 bases, leaving 7 bases of the junction unmatched. CDR3 size: 14 residues. Looked up from germline, CDR1 is SGHAT and CDR2 is FQNNGV. The CDR3 DNA reads as TGTGCCAGCAGGGCGCTGCGGGGGAAAGAGACCCAGTACTTC. This encodes CASRALRGKETQYF.

In the case of this clonotype: Possible read error: a much larger clone is one base away. This chain connects TRBV7-3 to TRBJ2-7; a possible D gene is TRBD2 (5 bases). The CDR3 has 15 residues. In germline, CDR1 is SGHTA, CDR2 FQGTGA. The CDR3 DNA reads as TGTACCAGCAGCTTAACGGCGAGGGTCCCCAACGAGCAGTACTTC. Encoded protein: CTSSLTARVPNEQYF.

J is TRBJ2-2 and V is TRBV7-9, with TRBD2 identical over 10 bases. CDR3 size: 16 residues. Unmatched junction bases numbered 6, after V lost 2 bases and J lost 6 bases. Germline-derived CDR1 and CDR2 are SEHNR and FQNEAQ (reference sequence). In nucleotides, the CDR3 is TGTGCCAGCAGCTTACTTACTAGCGGGGCTGCCGGGGAGCTGTTTTTT. Protein sequence: CASSLLTSGAAGELFF.

J is TRBJ2-7 and V is TRBV29-1; 10 positions agree with TRBD1. Trimming cost V 5 bases and J 4 bases; bases outside gene matches: 2. Germline V CDR1 and CDR2: SQVTM, ANQGSEA. The CDR3 length is 12 residues. The DNA of the CDR3 is TGCAGCGTTCGGACAGGGGGGTACGAGCAGTACTTC. It translates to CSVRTGGYEQYF.

This clonotype was observed a handful of times. This chain connects TRBV29-1 to TRBJ2-5, with D tentatively TRBD1 (5 bases). Trimming pared 5 bases from V and 4 bases from J, leaving 11 bases between. The CDR3 contains 12 residues. Per germline, CDR1 SQVTM and CDR2 ANQGSEA. Here the CDR3 reads CSVWTSGETQYF. DNA for the CDR3: TGCAGCGTTTGGACATCGGGAGAGACCCAGTACTTC.

The sample holds many counts of this clonotype. This chain joins TRBV19 and TRBJ1-5; maybe TRBD1 (6 bases). The CDR3 totals 15 residues. The ends were cut back, 8 bases at V and 4 bases at J, with 18 bases in the middle. Germline CDR1 LNHDA, CDR2 SQIVND (reference sequence). CDR3 DNA: TGTGCCAGTGATCGACAGGTCTCCTTTAATCAGCCCCAGCATTTT. Its translation is CASDRQVSFNQPQHF.

CDR3 in DNA: TGCGCCAGCAGCCAAGAGAACACCGCCCCCGACGAGCAGTACTTC. It translates to CASSQENTAPDEQYF. The chain is built from TRBV4-1 and TRBJ2-7; D is uncertain. This CDR3 has 15 amino acids. CDR1 and CDR2 from the germline V gene are MGHRA and YSYEKL. V was pared by 0 bases and J by 5 bases, with 14 bases between.

In its sample, this clonotype was seen many times. The chain is built from TRBV4-1 and TRBJ2-1, with 7 bases matching TRBD2. CDR1 is MGHRA, CDR2 YSYEKL, per germline. This CDR3 comprises 15 residues. V lost 0 bases, J lost 4 bases, and 3 bases stayed unmatched. The CDR3 reads CASSQEGTTYNEQFF. The CDR3 coding sequence is TGCGCCAGCAGCCAAGAAGGGACTACTTACAATGAGCAGTTCTTC.

The chain employs TRBV12-3 or TRBV12-4 and TRBJ2-1; TRBD1 agrees at 7 bases. The V gene end was trimmed by 5 bases and the J gene end by 2 bases; junction bases not matched to a gene: 6. The length of the CDR3 is 15 residues. CDR3: CASSPTTGPYNEQFF. DNA for the CDR3: TGTGCCAGCAGTCCGACGACAGGGCCCTACAATGAGCAGTTCTTC.

In DNA form, the CDR3 reads TGTGCCAGCAGCTTATTGGAGGACGCCCACGAGCAGTACTTC. Protein product: CASSLLEDAHEQYF. V gene TRBV11-3 combines with J gene TRBJ2-7, with a possible D match to TRBD2 (5 bases). Germline V gene lookup returns CDR1 SGHNT and CDR2 YENEEA. The CDR3 runs 14 residues. V was trimmed by 2 bases and J by 5 bases, leaving 13 bases between them.

This clonotype was found a few times. The chain links TRBV2 to TRBJ1-5; 8 bases match TRBD1. Germline V gene sequence: CDR1 SNHLY, CDR2 FYNNEI. The CDR3 contains 16 residues. The trim removed 6 bases at V and 0 bases at J, leaving 7 bases unmatched. The CDR3 loop is CASSGGQGYSNQPQHF. CDR3 coding DNA: TGTGCCAGCAGCGGCGGACAGGGATATAGCAATCAGCCCCAGCATTTT.

The sample holds many counts of this clonotype. In nucleotides, the CDR3 is TGTGCCAGCAGCCTGACAGATACGCAGTATTTT. Residues: CASSLTDTQYF. The chain recombines TRBV3-1 with TRBJ2-3; no clear D. The V and J ends lost 4 bases and 3 bases respectively, with 2 bases between them. The CDR3 sequence is 11 residues long. Germline CDR1 LGHDT, CDR2 YNNKEL (reference sequence).

Ten or more counts support this clonotype. The V and J genes are TRBV18 and TRBJ1-1, with D perhaps matching TRBD1 (5 bases). Germline V gene sequence: CDR1 KGHSH, CDR2 LQKENI. The CDR3 loop spans 13 amino acids. Trimming removed 3 bases from V and 3 bases from J, with 8 bases in between. CDR3 protein: CASSPLGDTEAFF. Here the CDR3 DNA reads TGTGCCAGCTCACCTTTAGGGGACACTGAAGCTTTCTTT. The full variable domain, its missing parts supplied by reference TRBV18 and TRBJ1-1, is NAGVMQNPRHLVRRRGQEARLRCSPMKGHSHVYWYRQLPEEGLKFMVYLQKENIIDESGMPKERFSAEFPKEGPSILRIQQVVRGDSAAYFCASSPLGDTEAFFGQGTRLTVV.

This clonotype was detected only a few times. The chain joins TRBV24-1 to TRBJ2-1; no clear D gene. This CDR3 spans 11 amino acids. Germline assignment: CDR1 KGHDR and CDR2 SFDVKD. V lost 9 bases to trimming and J lost 7 bases, with 9 bases between them. The CDR3 DNA sequence: TGTGCCACCCTTTGGGGTAATGAGCAGTTCTTC. Amino acids: CATLWGNEQFF.

The chain links TRBV3-1 to TRBJ1-3; D perhaps matches TRBD1 (6 bases). Per germline, CDR1 LGHDT and CDR2 YNNKEL (reference sequence). V dropped 6 bases and J dropped 4 bases, with 13 bases sitting between them. This CDR3 contains 14 residues. The CDR3 loop reads CASSYTGRGNTIYF. The CDR3 nucleotides read TGTGCCAGCAGTTACACAGGGCGGGGAAACACCATATATTTT.

This clonotype has a handful of counts. The V and J genes are TRBV28 and TRBJ2-7, with 7 bases matching TRBD2. The CDR3 spans 15 residues. The germline CDR1 and CDR2 sequences are MDHEN and SYDVKM. V trimming: 6 bases; J trimming: 3 bases; junction bases outside the gene matches: 11. This chain's CDR3 is CASSIAAGRVYEQYF. The CDR3 nucleotides are TGTGCCAGCAGCATAGCAGCGGGGAGGGTCTACGAGCAGTACTTC.

CDR3 region: CASSLRQSYEQYF. CDR3 nucleotides: TGTGCCAGCAGCCTCCGACAGAGCTACGAGCAGTACTTC. The chain is built from TRBV3-1 and TRBJ2-7; possibly TRBD1 for D (5 bases). The CDR3 extends over 13 amino acids. The germline V and J ends were trimmed by 4 bases and 3 bases, with 10 bases remaining between them. Germline CDR1 is LGHDT and CDR2 is YNNKEL (reference sequence).

This clonotype has a handful of counts. The chain recombines TRBV5-4 with TRBJ2-1, with 8 bases aligning to TRBD2. This CDR3 is 15 amino acids long. Germline-derived CDR1 and CDR2 are SGHNT and YYREEE (reference sequence). With 4 bases clipped from V and 5 bases from J, the junction kept 8 bases outside the gene matches. The CDR3 here is CASSRPGLGNNEQFF. CDR3 DNA: TGTGCCAGCAGCCGTCCGGGACTAGGAAACAATGAGCAGTTCTTC.

This chain uses TRBV29-1 with TRBJ2-3, with a tentative D call TRBD2 (6 bases). V gave up 4 bases and J gave up 8 bases, with 13 bases separating them. Germline V gives CDR1 SQVTM, CDR2 ANQGSEA. This CDR3 contains 12 residues. The CDR3 here is CSVGGDPGTQYF. The CDR3 DNA reads TGCAGCGTTGGCGGGGACCCGGGTACGCAGTATTTT.

This clonotype has ten or more counts. The J gene is TRBJ1-4, the V gene TRBV12-3 or TRBV12-4; TRBD1 aligns across 8 bases. Unmatched junction bases numbered 7, after V lost 6 bases and J lost 7 bases. The CDR3 is made up of 14 amino acids. CDR3 bases: TGTGCCAGCAGCACAGGGGGTAGTGTTGAAAAACTGTTTTTT. Its protein is CASSTGGSVEKLFF.

This chain links TRBV19 with TRBJ2-6; D is possibly TRBD1 (5 bases). This CDR3 region has 16 residues. Germline V CDR1 and CDR2: LNHDA, SQIVND (reference sequence). Trimming left V 5 bases short and J 2 bases short, with 13 bases between. This CDR3 is CASSPLTEAGANVLTF. The CDR3 nucleotides read TGTGCCAGTAGTCCACTGACAGAGGCTGGGGCCAACGTCCTGACTTTC. Looking up the rest from reference TRBV19 and TRBJ2-6 gives the full variable domain: DGGITQSPKYLFRKEGQNVTLSCEQNLNHDAMYWYRQDPGQGLRLIYYSQIVNDFQKGDIAEGYSVSREKKESFPLTVTSAQKNPTAFYLCASSPLTEAGANVLTFGAGSRLTVL.

The rearrangement joins TRBV20-1 to TRBJ2-3; 9 bases are shared with TRBD2. The CDR3 consists of 16 residues. Germline V gene sequence: CDR1 DFQATT, CDR2 SNEGSKA (reference sequence). Trimming removed 0 bases from V and 2 bases from J; junction bases left unmatched: 6. This CDR3 reads CSARDLAGETTDTQYF. In nucleotides, the CDR3 is TGCAGTGCTAGAGACTTAGCGGGAGAAACCACAGATACGCAGTATTTT.